This T cell receptor (beta chain) was profiled in a study of blood T cell repertoires in COVID-19. CDR1 and CDR2 (germline): SGHAT, FQNNGV. The CDR3 runs to 20 residues. J was trimmed by 0 bases and V by 0 bases; bases with no gene match: 7. Measured with immunoSEQ multiplex PCR; TCRdb has only the in-frame clones, and not every one. The sample carries under 300,000 clones, approximately 78% recorded once. The sample holds one count of this clone. V is TRBV11-2 and J is TRBJ2-3, with 15 bases aligning to TRBD2. Sequencing was done on a sample of peripheral blood. The receptor comes from a woman aged 55-69 years with active or convalescent COVID-19. The DNA for the CDR3 is TGTGCCAGCAGCTTAGATCCGGGACTAGCGGGGGGCCCTAGCACAGATACGCAGTATTTT. Translated: CASSLDPGLAGGPSTDTQYF.